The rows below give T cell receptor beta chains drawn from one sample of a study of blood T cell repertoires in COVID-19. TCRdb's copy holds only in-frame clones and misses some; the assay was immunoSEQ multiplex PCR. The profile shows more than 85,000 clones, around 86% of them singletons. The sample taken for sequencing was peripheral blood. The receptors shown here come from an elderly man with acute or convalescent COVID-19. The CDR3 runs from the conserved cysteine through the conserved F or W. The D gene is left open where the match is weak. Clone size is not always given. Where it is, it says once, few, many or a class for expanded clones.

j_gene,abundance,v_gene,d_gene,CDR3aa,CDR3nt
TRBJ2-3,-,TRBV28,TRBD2,CASSLWTGGGTDTQYF,TGTGCCAGCAGTTTATGGACGGGAGGTGGCACAGATACGCAGTATTTT
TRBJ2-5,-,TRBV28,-,CATARTDIVKETQYF,TGTGCCACGGCAAGGACAGATATAGTTAAAGAGACCCAGTACTTC
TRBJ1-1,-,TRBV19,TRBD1,CASSDRVNTEAFF,TGTGCCAGTAGCGACAGGGTGAACACTGAAGCTTTCTTT
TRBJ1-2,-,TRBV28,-,CASSALAEDYGYTF,TGTGCCAGCAGTGCCCTCGCGGAGGACTATGGCTACACCTTC
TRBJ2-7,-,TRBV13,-,CASSLSGSWEQYF,TGTGCCAGCAGCTTAAGTGGCTCCTGGGAGCAGTACTTC
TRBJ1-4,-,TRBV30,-,CAWSVNREGKLFF,TGTGCCTGGAGTGTAAACAGGGAGGGAAAACTGTTTTTT
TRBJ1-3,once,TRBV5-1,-,CASREGGRSGNTIYF,TGCGCCAGCAGGGAGGGAGGTAGATCTGGAAACACCATATATTTT
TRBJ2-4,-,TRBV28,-,CASSLWQKNIQYF,TGTGCCAGCAGTTTATGGCAGAAAAACATTCAGTACTTC
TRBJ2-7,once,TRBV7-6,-,CASSLSRGSAGQSYEQYF,TGTGCCAGCAGCTTATCTCGGGGTTCAGCGGGACAATCCTACGAGCAGTACTTC
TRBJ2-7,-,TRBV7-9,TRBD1,CASSLLGGLTYEQYF,TGTGCCAGCAGCTTATTAGGGGGCCTGACCTACGAGCAGTACTTC
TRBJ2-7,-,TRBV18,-,CASSRGTLGPYEQYF,TGTGCCAGCTCACGGGGGACTCTGGGACCCTACGAGCAGTACTTC
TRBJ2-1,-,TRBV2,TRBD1,CASREGTGGAYNEQFF,TGTGCCAGCAGGGAAGGGACAGGGGGGGCTTACAATGAGCAGTTCTTC
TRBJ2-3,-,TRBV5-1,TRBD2,CASSSLAGEGLGTDTQYF,TGCGCCAGCAGCTCCTTAGCGGGAGAGGGACTAGGCACAGATACGCAGTATTTT
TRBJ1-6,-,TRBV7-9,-,CASSSGQSYNSPLHF,TGTGCCAGCAGCTCCGGACAGTCCTATAATTCACCCCTCCACTTT
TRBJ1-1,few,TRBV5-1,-,CASSSTWGGEAFF,TGCGCCAGCAGCTCTACCTGGGGGGGTGAAGCTTTCTTT
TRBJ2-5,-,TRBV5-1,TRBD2,CASSPTSGRAFRETQYF,TGCGCCAGCAGCCCGACTAGCGGGAGGGCCTTCCGCGAGACCCAGTACTTC
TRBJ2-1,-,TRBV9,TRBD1,CASSRGQGAPLYNEQFF,TGTGCCAGCAGCAGGGGACAGGGGGCTCCCCTCTACAATGAGCAGTTCTTC
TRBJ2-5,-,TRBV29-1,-,CSVASGETQYF,TGCAGCGTTGCTTCGGGAGAGACCCAGTACTTC
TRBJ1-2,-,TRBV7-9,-,CASSLNYGYTF,TGTGCCAGCAGCCTGAACTATGGCTACACCTTC
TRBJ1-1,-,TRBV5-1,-,CASSLRGSLNTEAFF,TGCGCCAGCAGCTTGCGTGGCAGTTTGAACACTGAAGCTTTCTTT
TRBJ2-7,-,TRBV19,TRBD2,CASSGLAGKYEQYF,TGTGCCAGTAGTGGACTAGCGGGAAAATACGAGCAGTACTTC
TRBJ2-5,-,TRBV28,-,CASKSGQETQYF,TGTGCCAGCAAAAGCGGCCAAGAGACCCAGTACTTC
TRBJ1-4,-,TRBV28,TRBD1,CASRSPGQGWDEKLFF,TGTGCCAGCAGATCCCCGGGACAGGGGTGGGATGAAAAACTGTTTTTT
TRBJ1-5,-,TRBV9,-,CASGRSFNQPQHF,TGTGCCAGCGGCCGCAGTTTCAATCAGCCCCAGCATTTT
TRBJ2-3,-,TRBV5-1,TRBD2,CASSLVRGGPTDTQYF,TGCGCCAGCAGCTTGGTTCGCGGGGGGCCCACAGATACGCAGTATTTT
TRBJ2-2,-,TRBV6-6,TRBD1,CASSHMDRGGTGELFF,TGTGCCAGCAGTCATATGGACAGGGGGGGAACCGGGGAGCTGTTTTTT
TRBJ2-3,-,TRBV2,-,CASLRGSSDTQYF,TGTGCCAGCTTACGGGGGTCCTCAGATACGCAGTATTTT
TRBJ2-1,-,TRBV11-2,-,CASSPQGGSYNEQFF,TGTGCCAGCAGCCCACAGGGTGGCTCCTACAATGAGCAGTTCTTC
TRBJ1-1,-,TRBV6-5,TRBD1,CASRVTGDTEAFF,TGTGCCAGCAGGGTTACAGGGGACACTGAAGCTTTCTTT
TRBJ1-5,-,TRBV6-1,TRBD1,CASSEHRGAAGRHQPQHF,TGTGCCAGCAGTGAACACAGGGGAGCCGCGGGTCGGCATCAGCCCCAGCATTTT
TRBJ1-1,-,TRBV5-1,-,CASSLFVAAGTEAFF,TGCGCCAGCAGCTTGTTTGTTGCGGCGGGCACTGAAGCTTTCTTT
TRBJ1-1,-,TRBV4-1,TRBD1,CASSQRASGTGGFEAFF,TGCGCCAGCAGCCAACGGGCCTCCGGGACAGGGGGCTTTGAAGCTTTCTTT
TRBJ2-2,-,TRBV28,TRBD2,CASRLAGVLDTGELFF,TGTGCCAGCCGACTAGCGGGAGTTTTGGACACCGGGGAGCTGTTTTTT
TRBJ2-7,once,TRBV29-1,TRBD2,CSVELGLAGVYEQYF,TGCAGCGTTGAACTAGGGCTAGCGGGAGTGTACGAGCAGTACTTC
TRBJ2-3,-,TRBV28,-,CASSRGDTDTQYF,TGTGCCAGCAGTCGGGGTGACACAGATACGCAGTATTTT
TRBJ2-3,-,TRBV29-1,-,CSADREADTQYF,TGCAGCGCCGACAGGGAGGCAGATACGCAGTATTTT
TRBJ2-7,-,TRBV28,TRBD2,CASSQLAGPYEQYF,TGTGCCAGCAGTCAGTTAGCGGGGCCTTACGAGCAGTACTTC
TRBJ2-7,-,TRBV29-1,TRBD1,CSVYLGDSTYEQYF,TGCAGCGTTTACTTAGGGGACAGTACCTACGAGCAGTACTTC
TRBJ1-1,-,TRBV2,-,CTSSAQGNTEAFF,TGTACCAGCAGTGCACAGGGTAACACTGAAGCTTTCTTT
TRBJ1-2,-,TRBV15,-,CATSRDLSSYGYTF,TGTGCCACCAGCAGAGATCTAAGTAGCTATGGCTACACCTTC
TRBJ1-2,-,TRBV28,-,CASRPHQGTYGGYTF,TGTGCCAGCAGGCCACATCAGGGGACCTACGGTGGCTACACCTTC
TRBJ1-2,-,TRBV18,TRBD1,CASSPQTGNGYTF,TGTGCCAGCTCACCACAGACAGGGAATGGCTACACCTTC
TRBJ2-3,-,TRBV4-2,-,CASSQGAQDSTDTQYF,TGTGCCAGCAGCCAAGGGGCGCAGGATAGCACAGATACGCAGTATTTT
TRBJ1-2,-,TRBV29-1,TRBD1,CSVGTGKGYTF,TGCAGCGTGGGGACAGGAAAAGGCTACACCTTC
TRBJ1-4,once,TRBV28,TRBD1,CASSLNRGGPPGSEKLFF,TGTGCCAGCAGTTTAAACAGGGGGGGACCGCCGGGAAGTGAAAAACTGTTTTTT
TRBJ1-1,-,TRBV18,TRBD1,CASFVGQGGTEAFF,TGTGCCAGCTTTGTGGGACAGGGGGGCACTGAAGCTTTCTTT
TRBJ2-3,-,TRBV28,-,CASTPSGLALYTDTQYF,TGTGCCAGCACTCCTAGTGGCCTAGCGCTTTACACAGATACGCAGTATTTT
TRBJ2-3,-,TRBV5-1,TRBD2,CASRGTGAGVADTQYF,TGCGCCAGCAGGGGGACGGGAGCGGGAGTGGCTGATACGCAGTATTTT
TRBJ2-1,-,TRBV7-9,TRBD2,CASSVQTSGAVHEQFF,TGTGCCAGCAGCGTACAGACTAGCGGAGCCGTACATGAGCAGTTCTTC
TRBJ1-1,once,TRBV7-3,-,CASSPGGGRPEAFF,TGTGCCAGCAGCCCCGGGGGGGGGCGGCCTGAAGCTTTCTTT
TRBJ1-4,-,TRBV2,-,CASSSGAGEKLFF,TGTGCCAGCAGCTCAGGGGCGGGTGAAAAACTGTTTTTT
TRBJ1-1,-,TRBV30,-,CAYIGQSTEAFF,TGTGCCTACATTGGACAATCAACTGAAGCTTTCTTT
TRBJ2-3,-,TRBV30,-,CAWSAGGGGDTQYF,TGTGCCTGGAGTGCGGGAGGGGGCGGAGATACGCAGTATTTT
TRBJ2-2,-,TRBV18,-,CASSPSTRANTGELFF,TGTGCCAGCTCACCAAGTACCAGGGCGAACACCGGGGAGCTGTTTTTT
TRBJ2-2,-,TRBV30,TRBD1,CAWSYVTGGTGELFF,TGTGCCTGGAGTTACGTGACAGGGGGTACCGGGGAGCTGTTTTTT
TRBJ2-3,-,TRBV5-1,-,CASSFAGAGTDTQYF,TGCGCCAGCAGCTTCGCAGGGGCTGGAACAGATACGCAGTATTTT
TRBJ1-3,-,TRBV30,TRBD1,CAWGTGGAANTIYF,TGTGCCTGGGGGACAGGGGGCGCAGCAAACACCATATATTTT
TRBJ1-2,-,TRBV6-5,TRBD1,CASRQDRTNNYGYTF,TGTGCCAGCAGACAGGACAGGACTAATAACTATGGCTACACCTTC
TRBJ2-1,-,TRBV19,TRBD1,CASRLNWDRDNEQFF,TGTGCCAGTAGGTTAAATTGGGACAGGGATAATGAGCAGTTCTTC
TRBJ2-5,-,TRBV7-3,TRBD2,CASSPDGTRAAQYF,TGTGCCAGCAGCCCAGACGGGACTAGGGCGGCCCAGTACTTC